Below, 11 T cell receptor beta chains from the same sample are listed, as sequenced in a study of T cells in Graves' hyperthyroidism and ophthalmopathy. Amplification of TCR beta CDR3 regions was performed using RNA transcripts as template. Carried out on the TCR CDR3, a first-round RT-PCR used the HTBI primer set. Using its own MiXCR run on the multiplex PCR reads, TCRdb lists one record per CDR3 protein. The sample lists fewer than 110,000 distinct CDR3 sequences, around a sixth seen once, with around two fifths in the top ten. The sequenced sample consisted of blood. These receptors were obtained from a woman between 50 and 59 years old with Graves' hyperthyroidism.

The table lists this clonotype with many counts. The chain couples TRBV2 to TRBJ2-7, with a possible D match to TRBD1 (5 bases). Germline V gene data show CDR1 as SNHLY and CDR2 as FYNNEI. The length of the CDR3 is 17 residues. Trimming pared 1 base from V and 1 base from J, leaving 17 bases between. The CDR3 reads CASSEGGGWGRSYEQYV. The CDR3 DNA reads TGTGCCAGCAGTGAAGGGGGTGGGTGGGGCCGATCCTACGAGCAGTACGTC.

Ten or more counts support this clonotype. This chain joins TRBV12-3 or TRBV12-4 and TRBJ1-2; D remains ambiguous. V was pared by 10 bases and J by 7 bases, with 16 bases between. This CDR3 comprises 12 residues. The CDR3: CANTPSMVGYTF. The CDR3 coding sequence is TGTGCCAACACCCCTAGTATGGTTGGCTACACCTTC.

The chain has TRBV4-1 and TRBJ1-5, with TRBD1 matching over 9 bases. The CDR3 is made up of 14 amino acids. In germline, CDR1 is MGHRA, CDR2 YSYEKL. V gave up 3 bases and J gave up 7 bases; unmatched junction bases: 4. The CDR3 reads CASSQGQGGQPQHF. In DNA form, the CDR3 reads TGCGCCAGCAGCCAGGGACAGGGAGGACAGCCCCAGCATTTT.

This clonotype occurred many times. The chain couples TRBV6-1 to TRBJ1-1; D gene ambiguous. Trimming pared 7 bases from V and 5 bases from J, leaving 14 bases between. This CDR3 contains 13 residues. CDR1 MNHNS and CDR2 SASEGT come from the germline V gene. The CDR3 loop is CASTRHGPTEAFF. CDR3 DNA: TGTGCCAGCACGCGACACGGGCCAACTGAAGCTTTCTTT.

Ten or more counts support this clonotype. The chain is built from TRBV7-8 and TRBJ2-5; 10 nucleotides match TRBD2. The CDR3 covers 17 residues. Germline V gene sequence: CDR1 SGHVS, CDR2 FQNEAQ. Trimming took 1 base from V and 5 from J; bases not matched to a gene: 10. The DNA of the CDR3 is TGTGCCAGCAGCTTAGATTCGGCTAGCGGGAGCGGTGAGACCCAGTACTTC. Translated, it gives CASSLDSASGSGETQYF. The whole variable domain, filled in from reference TRBV7-8 and TRBJ2-5, reads GAGVSQSPRYKVAKRGQDVALRCDPISGHVSLFWYQQALGQGPEFLTYFQNEAQLDKSGLPSDRFFAERPEGSVSTLKIQRTQQEDSAVYLCASSLDSASGSGETQYFGPGTRLLVL.

This clonotype was counted ten times or more. The V and J genes are TRBV2 and TRBJ2-2, with no clear D. Trimming took 4 bases from V and 5 from J, leaving 2 bases between them. The germline V gene encodes CDR1 SNHLY and CDR2 FYNNEI. This CDR3 has 11 residues. As DNA, the CDR3 is TGTGCCAGCAGTGGAACCGGGGAGCTGTTTTTT. Protein product: CASSGTGELFF. The full variable domain, its missing parts supplied by reference TRBV2 and TRBJ2-2, is EPEVTQTPSHQVTQMGQEVILRCVPISNHLYFYWYRQILGQKVEFLVSFYNNEISEKSEIFDDQFSVERPDGSNFTLKIRSTKLEDSAMYFCASSGTGELFFGEGSRLTVL.

This clonotype has ten or more counts. The chain combines TRBV20-1 with TRBJ2-4; the D gene is possibly TRBD1 (5 bases). Germline V gives CDR1 DFQATT, CDR2 SNEGSKA (reference sequence). This CDR3 contains 15 residues. V shed 3 bases and J shed 0 bases, with 12 bases lying between them. The CDR3 protein is CSARDKTLAKNIQYF. CDR3 DNA: TGCAGTGCTAGGGACAAGACACTAGCCAAAAACATTCAGTACTTC.

This clonotype was observed many times. The J gene is TRBJ2-1, the V gene TRBV7-9, with TRBD1 identical over 8 bases. V dropped 7 bases and J dropped 5; count of bases not matched to a gene: 7. The germline V gene has CDR1 SEHNR and CDR2 FQNEAQ (reference sequence). The CDR3 has 14 amino acids. The CDR3 bases are TGTGCCAGCATCTGGACAGGGTCACACAATGAGCAGTTCTTC. This encodes CASIWTGSHNEQFF.

This clonotype was counted ten times or more. The gene calls are TRBV7-3 and TRBJ2-3, with 8 nucleotides matching TRBD2. Per germline, CDR1 SGHTA and CDR2 FQGTGA. The length of the CDR3 is 16 residues. V was clipped by 3 bases and J by 4 bases; unmatched bases: 9. CDR3 in DNA: TGTGCCAGCAGCTTGTTTCATAGCGGGACGGCAGATACGCAGTATTTT. Translating gives CASSLFHSGTADTQYF. The complete variable domain, with remaining parts taken from reference TRBV7-3 and TRBJ2-3, reads GAGVSQTPSNKVTEKGKYVELRCDPISGHTALYWYRQSLGQGPEFLIYFQGTGAADDSGLPNDRFFAVRPEGSVSTLKIQRTERGDSAVYLCASSLFHSGTADTQYFGPGTRLTVL.

The CDR3 nucleotides read TGTGCCAGCAGCTTAGGACTAGCGGGAGTATGGACCGGGGAGCTGTTTTTT. As protein: CASSLGLAGVWTGELFF. This chain links TRBV11-2 with TRBJ2-2; 12 bases match TRBD2. CDR1 is SGHAT and CDR2 is FQNNGV in the germline V gene. The CDR3 loop spans 17 amino acids. V trimming: 1 base; J trimming: 5 bases; junction bases outside the gene matches: 5. The whole variable domain, filled in from reference TRBV11-2 and TRBJ2-2, reads EAGVAQSPRYKIIEKRQSVAFWCNPISGHATLYWYQQILGQGPKLLIQFQNNGVVDDSQLPKDRFSAERLKGVDSTLKIQPAKLEDSAVYLCASSLGLAGVWTGELFFGEGSRLTVL.

In this sample, this clonotype turned up many times. The rearrangement joins TRBV20-1 to TRBJ1-5, with 10 bases fitting TRBD1. From germline, CDR1 is DFQATT and CDR2 SNEGSKA (reference sequence). This CDR3 spans 14 amino acids. The V and J ends lost 5 bases and 4 bases, in that order; junction bases with no gene match: 5. In nucleotides, the CDR3 is TGCAGTGCTGCACGGGACAGGGGAAATCAGCCCCAGCATTTT. This gives the protein CSAARDRGNQPQHF.